The T cell receptor (beta chain) described here comes from a study of high-grade serous ovarian cancer treatment subgroups (dated by TCRdb to about 2021). Looking at the study overall: Sequencing yielded a mean of roughly 14,000 reads and 7,000 to 9,000 unique TCR beta rearrangements per sample. The study examined TCR beta repertoires in high-grade serous ovarian cancer patients who were grouped under a laparoscopic triage algorithm by complete gross resection or by neoadjuvant chemotherapy response. A cohort of roughly 30 patients was included: some 10 with no residual disease after primary surgery (R0), some 10 who were excellent NACT responders, and some 10 who were poor NACT responders. In total there were under 100 samples, since every patient provided one primary tumor sample and two metastatic tumor samples.

The 75 to 95 tumor samples underwent high-throughput TCR profiling with ImmunoSEQ. In the authors' own workflow: To measure repertoire diversity, the metrics used were richness (unique productive sequences), clonality, evenness and relatedness, and the Bhattacharyya coefficient was used to assess similarity between samples. A sensitivity analysis that removed TCRs with fewer than two reads produced consistent conclusions. TCRdb retrieved this table from immuneACCESS and kept in-frame rearrangements only. Not all clones are present; in checked studies, unresolved V genes account for under half, and no reason is known for the remainder. V and J calls and clone size follow that table, whereas D and trimming were derived from the DNA. The sample table shows about 12,000 clones, and 88% are seen once. Of the sample, around 2.7% falls within the top ten clones. This clone has only one observation. The antigen it recognizes is unknown. Base qualities were left out, and no much larger clone turns up one base away.

Overall study outcomes, separate from this receptor: Tumors from the same patient had repertoire similarity ranging from roughly 0.11 to 0.8, while tumors from different patients showed almost no similarity. Spatial information was not captured by bulk tumor TCR sequencing, so insight into HGSC tumor complexity and diversity was limited. TCR clonal relatedness showed a positive correlation with neoantigen level and a trend toward positive correlation with copy number variation and mutation load from whole-genome sequencing. TCR repertoire analyses focused on CDR3; CDR1 and CDR2 were not analyzed.

CDR1 SGHNT and CDR2 YYREEE were looked up in the germline V gene (reference sequence). The CDR3 contains 12 residues, cysteine and phenylalanine counted. Only the CDR3 DNA stays, 36 bases, in frame from base 1. V sheds 4 bases and J sheds 7 bases, leaving 11 bases between their ends. Collection of tumor samples took place before definitive surgery or chemotherapy. Genomic DNA was extracted by the MD Anderson Biospecimen Extraction Resource, and TCR sequencing was done by the MD Anderson Cancer Genomics Laboratory. The sequenced sample consisted of tumor tissue. The chain joins TRBV5-4 to TRBJ1-2, with the D gene not confidently named. This TCR came from a human donor with high-grade serous ovarian cancer. The DNA sequence is given as TGTGCCAGCAGCATCGGCAAGAGTGGCTACACCTTC. It codes for CASSIGKSGYTF.